This T cell receptor beta chain was obtained from a study of blood T cell repertoires in COVID-19. Study-wide background: There were acute and convalescent COVID-19 samples, and they came from the United States, Italy and Spain.

Allocation to cohorts depended on clinical history reported by the participants. Recovered Cohort 3 donors showed two negative PCRs, clearance, or symptom resolution. Clones were read by immunoSEQ multiplex PCR, and TCRdb kept only the in-frame ones, dropping some. The data contain around 300,000 clones, roughly 86% of them singletons. J gave up 11 bases and V 6 bases, and 9 bases lay outside the gene matches. The CDR3 runs 13 residues. The sample comprised PBMCs or T cells enriched from blood (not recorded which). This TCR derives from a woman between 18 and 30 years old who had recovered from COVID-19. The chain carries TRBV12-3 or TRBV12-4 and TRBJ1-1; 10 bases are a match to TRBD1. The CDR3: CASSVDRGREAFF. CDR3 nucleotide sequence: TGTGCCAGCAGCGTCGACAGGGGGCGCGAGGCTTTCTTT.